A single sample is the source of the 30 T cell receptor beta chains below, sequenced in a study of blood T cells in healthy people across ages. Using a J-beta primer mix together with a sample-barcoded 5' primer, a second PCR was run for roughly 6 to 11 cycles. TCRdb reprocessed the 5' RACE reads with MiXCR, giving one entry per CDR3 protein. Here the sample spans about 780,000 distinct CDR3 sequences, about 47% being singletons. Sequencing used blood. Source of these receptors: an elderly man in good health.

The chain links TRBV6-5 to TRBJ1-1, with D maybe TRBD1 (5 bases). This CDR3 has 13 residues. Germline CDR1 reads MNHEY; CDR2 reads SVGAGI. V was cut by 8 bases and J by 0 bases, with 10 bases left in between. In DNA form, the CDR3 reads TGTGCCAGCCGTCCGGGGGTGAACACTGAAGCTTTCTTT. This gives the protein CASRPGVNTEAFF.

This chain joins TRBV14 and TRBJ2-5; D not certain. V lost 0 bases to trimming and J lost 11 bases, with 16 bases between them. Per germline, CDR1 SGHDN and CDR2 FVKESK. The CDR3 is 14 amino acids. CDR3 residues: CASSQERQMGEQYF. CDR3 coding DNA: TGTGCCAGCAGCCAAGAACGGCAGATGGGTGAGCAGTACTTC.

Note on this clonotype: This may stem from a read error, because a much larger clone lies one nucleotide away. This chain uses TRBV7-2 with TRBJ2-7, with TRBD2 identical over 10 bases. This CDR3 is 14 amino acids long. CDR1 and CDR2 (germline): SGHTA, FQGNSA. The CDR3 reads CACSLAGGTYEQYF. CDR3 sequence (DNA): TGTGCCTGCAGCTTAGCGGGAGGCACCTACGAGCAGTACTTC.

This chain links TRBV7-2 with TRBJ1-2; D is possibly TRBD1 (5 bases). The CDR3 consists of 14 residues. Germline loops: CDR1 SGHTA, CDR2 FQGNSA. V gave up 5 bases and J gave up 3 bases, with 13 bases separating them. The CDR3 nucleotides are TGTGCCAGCAGCCCGGGTAGGGGCGACTATGGCTACACCTTC. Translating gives CASSPGRGDYGYTF.

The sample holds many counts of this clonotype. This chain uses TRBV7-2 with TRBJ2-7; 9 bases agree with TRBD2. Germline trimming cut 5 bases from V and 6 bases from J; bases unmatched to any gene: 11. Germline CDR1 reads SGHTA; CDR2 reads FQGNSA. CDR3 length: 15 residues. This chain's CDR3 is CASSRSAGGISEQYF. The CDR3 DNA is TGTGCCAGCAGCCGCTCTGCGGGAGGGATCTCCGAGCAGTACTTC.

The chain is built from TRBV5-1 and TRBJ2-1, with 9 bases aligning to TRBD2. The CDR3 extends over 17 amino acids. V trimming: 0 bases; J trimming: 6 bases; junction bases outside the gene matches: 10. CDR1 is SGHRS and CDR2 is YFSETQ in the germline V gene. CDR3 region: CASSLVPSGNPFNEQFF. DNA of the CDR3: TGCGCCAGCAGCTTGGTTCCTAGCGGGAACCCTTTCAATGAGCAGTTCTTC.

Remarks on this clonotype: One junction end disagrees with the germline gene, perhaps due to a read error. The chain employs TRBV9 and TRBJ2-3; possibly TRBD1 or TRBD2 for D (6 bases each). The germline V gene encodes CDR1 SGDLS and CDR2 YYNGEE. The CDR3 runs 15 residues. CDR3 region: CANSSDRRVTDTQYF. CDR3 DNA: TGTGCCAACAGCAGCGACAGGAGGGTCACAGATACGCAGTATTTT.

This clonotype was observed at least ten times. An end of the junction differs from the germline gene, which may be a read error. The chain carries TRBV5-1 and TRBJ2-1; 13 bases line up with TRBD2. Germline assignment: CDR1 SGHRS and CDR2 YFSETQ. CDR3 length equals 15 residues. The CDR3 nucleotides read TGTGCCAGCAGCTTAGGACTAGCGGGAGTCGATGAGCAGTTCTTC. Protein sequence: CASSLGLAGVDEQFF.

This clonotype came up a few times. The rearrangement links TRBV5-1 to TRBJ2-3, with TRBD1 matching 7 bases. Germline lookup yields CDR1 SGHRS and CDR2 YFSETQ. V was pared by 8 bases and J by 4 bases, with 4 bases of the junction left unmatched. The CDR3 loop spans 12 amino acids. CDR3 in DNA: TGCGCCAGTACAGGGGTTTCAGATACGCAGTATTTT. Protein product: CASTGVSDTQYF.

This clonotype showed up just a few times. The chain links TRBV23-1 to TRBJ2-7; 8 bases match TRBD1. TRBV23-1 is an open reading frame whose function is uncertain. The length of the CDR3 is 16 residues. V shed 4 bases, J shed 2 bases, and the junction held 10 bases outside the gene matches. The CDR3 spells CASSRCDRGITYEQYF. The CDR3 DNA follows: TGCGCCAGCAGTCGGTGCGACAGGGGCATAACCTACGAGCAGTACTTC.

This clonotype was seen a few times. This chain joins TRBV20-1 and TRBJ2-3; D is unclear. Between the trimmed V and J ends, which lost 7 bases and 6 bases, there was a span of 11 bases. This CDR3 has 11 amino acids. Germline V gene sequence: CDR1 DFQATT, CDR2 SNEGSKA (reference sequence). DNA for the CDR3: TGCAGTGTACAGACCTTGGATACGCAGTATTTT. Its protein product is CSVQTLDTQYF.

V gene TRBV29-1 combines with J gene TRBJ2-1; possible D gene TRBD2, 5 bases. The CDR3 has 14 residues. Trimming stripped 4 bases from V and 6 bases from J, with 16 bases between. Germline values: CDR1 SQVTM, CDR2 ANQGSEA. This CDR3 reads CSVALDGVGNEQFF. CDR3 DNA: TGCAGCGTTGCTCTGGACGGGGTAGGCAATGAGCAGTTCTTC.

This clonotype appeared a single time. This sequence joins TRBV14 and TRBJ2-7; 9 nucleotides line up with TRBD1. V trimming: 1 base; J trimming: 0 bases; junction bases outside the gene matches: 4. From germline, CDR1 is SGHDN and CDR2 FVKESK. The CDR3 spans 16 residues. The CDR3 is CASSQVRTGDSYEQYF. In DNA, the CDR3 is TGTGCCAGCAGCCAAGTCCGGACAGGGGACTCCTACGAGCAGTACTTC.

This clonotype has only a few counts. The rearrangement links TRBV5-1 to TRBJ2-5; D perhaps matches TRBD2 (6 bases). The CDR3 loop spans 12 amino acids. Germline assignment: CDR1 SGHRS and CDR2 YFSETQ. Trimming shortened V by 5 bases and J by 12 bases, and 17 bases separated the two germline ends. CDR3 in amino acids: CASSSEGRSEYF. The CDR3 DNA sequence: TGCGCCAGCAGTTCCGAGGGGAGGTCGGAGTACTTC.

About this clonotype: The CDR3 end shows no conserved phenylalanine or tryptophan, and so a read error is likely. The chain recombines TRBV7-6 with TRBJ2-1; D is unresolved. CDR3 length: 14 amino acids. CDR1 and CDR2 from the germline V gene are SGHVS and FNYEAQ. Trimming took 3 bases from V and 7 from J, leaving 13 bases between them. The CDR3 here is CASSFPVSMNEQFL. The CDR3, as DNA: TGTGCCAGCAGCTTCCCCGTCAGCATGAATGAGCAGTTCTTA.

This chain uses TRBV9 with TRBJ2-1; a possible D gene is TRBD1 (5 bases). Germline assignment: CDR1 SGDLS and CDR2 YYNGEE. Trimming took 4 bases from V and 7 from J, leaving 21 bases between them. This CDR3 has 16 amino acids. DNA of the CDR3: TGTGCCAGCAGCACGGTGGGGCAGGGTTGGCGGAATGAGCAGTTCTTC. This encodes CASSTVGQGWRNEQFF.

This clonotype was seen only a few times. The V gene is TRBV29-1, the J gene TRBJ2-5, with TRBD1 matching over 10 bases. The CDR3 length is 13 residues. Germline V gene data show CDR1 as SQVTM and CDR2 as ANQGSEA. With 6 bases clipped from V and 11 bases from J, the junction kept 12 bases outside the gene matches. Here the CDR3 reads CSVLRDRGREQYF. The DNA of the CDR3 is TGCAGCGTATTAAGGGACAGGGGAAGGGAGCAGTACTTC.

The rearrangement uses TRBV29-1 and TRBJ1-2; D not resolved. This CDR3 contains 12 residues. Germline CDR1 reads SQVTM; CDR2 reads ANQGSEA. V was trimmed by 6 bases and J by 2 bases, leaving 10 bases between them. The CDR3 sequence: CSVLGRNYGYTF. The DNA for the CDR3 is TGCAGCGTGTTAGGACGGAACTATGGCTACACCTTC.

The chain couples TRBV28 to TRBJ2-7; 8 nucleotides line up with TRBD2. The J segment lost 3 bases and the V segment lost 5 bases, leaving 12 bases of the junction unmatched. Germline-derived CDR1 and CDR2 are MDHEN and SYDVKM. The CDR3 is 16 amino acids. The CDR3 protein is CASSLSQSGSVYEQYF. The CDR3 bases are TGTGCCAGCAGTCTTAGCCAAAGCGGGAGCGTCTACGAGCAGTACTTC.

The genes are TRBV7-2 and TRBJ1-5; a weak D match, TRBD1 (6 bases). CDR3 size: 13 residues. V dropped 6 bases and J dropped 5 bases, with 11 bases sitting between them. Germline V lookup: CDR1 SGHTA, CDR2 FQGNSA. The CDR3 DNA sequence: TGTGCCAGCAGACAGGACAGTTATCAGCCCCAGCATTTT. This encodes CASRQDSYQPQHF. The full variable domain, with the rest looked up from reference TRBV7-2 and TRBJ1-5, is GAGVSQSPSNKVTEKGKDVELRCDPISGHTALYWYRQSLGQGLEFLIYFQGNSAPDKSGLPSDRFSAERTGGSVSTLTIQRTQQEDSAVYLCASRQDSYQPQHFGDGTRLSIL.

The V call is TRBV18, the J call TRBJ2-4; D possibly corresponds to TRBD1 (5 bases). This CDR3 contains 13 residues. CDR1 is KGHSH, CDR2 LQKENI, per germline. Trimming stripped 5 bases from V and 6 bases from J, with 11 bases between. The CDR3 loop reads CASSRGAGNIQYF. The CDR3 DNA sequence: TGTGCCAGCTCAAGGGGCGCAGGAAACATTCAGTACTTC.

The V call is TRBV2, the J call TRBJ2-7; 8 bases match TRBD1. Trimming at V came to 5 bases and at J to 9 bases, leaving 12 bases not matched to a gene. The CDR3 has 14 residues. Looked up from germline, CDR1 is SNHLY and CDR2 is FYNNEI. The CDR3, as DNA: TGTGCCAGCAGTCCTAACCGCGGACAGGGTGGGCAGTACTTC. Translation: CASSPNRGQGGQYF.

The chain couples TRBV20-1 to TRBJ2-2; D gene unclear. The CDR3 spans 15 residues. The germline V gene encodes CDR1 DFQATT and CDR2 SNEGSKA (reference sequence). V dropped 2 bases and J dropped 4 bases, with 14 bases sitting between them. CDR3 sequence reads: CSARITPIATGELFF. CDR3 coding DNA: TGCAGTGCTAGAATCACCCCCATCGCCACCGGGGAGCTGTTTTTT.

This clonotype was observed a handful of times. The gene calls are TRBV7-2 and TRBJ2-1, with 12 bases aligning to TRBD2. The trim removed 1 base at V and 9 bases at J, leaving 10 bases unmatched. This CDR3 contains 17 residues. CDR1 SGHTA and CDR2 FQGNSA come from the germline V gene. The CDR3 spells CASSLDLAGGNRGEQFF. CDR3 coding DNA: TGTGCCAGCAGCTTAGATCTAGCGGGGGGGAACCGAGGTGAGCAGTTCTTC.

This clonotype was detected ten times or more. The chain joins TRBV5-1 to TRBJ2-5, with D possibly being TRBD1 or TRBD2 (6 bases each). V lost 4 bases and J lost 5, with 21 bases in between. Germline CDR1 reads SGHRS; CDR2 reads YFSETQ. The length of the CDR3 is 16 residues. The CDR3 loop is CASSRGHGGVIETQYF. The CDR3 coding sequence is TGCGCCAGCAGCCGGGGGCACGGGGGCGTTATTGAGACCCAGTACTTC.

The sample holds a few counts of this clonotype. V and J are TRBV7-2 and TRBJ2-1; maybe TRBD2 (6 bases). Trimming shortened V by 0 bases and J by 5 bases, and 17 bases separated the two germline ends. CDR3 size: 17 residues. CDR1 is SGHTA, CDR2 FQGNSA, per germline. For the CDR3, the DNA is TGTGCCAGCAGCTTAGCTTCCCGTGTGAGCGGGCACAATGAGCAGTTCTTC. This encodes CASSLASRVSGHNEQFF.

The CDR3 here is CASSLQGEGYTF. The CDR3 coding sequence is TGTGCCAGCAGTTTACAGGGCGAGGGCTACACCTTC. The chain links TRBV12-3 or TRBV12-4 to TRBJ1-2; maybe TRBD1 (5 bases). Trimming took off 2 bases at V and 8 bases at J, with 9 bases between the two ends. This CDR3 is built from 12 residues.

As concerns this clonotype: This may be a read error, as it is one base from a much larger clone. CDR3 nucleotides: TGCGCCAGCAGCTTGGAGAGGGTCGACCAAGAGACCCAGTACTTC. As protein: CASSLERVDQETQYF. V gene TRBV5-1 combines with J gene TRBJ2-5; weak D call: TRBD2 (5 bases). V gave up 0 bases and J gave up 0 bases, with 9 bases separating them. This CDR3 contains 15 residues. Germline-derived CDR1 and CDR2 are SGHRS and YFSETQ. The full variable domain, its missing parts supplied by reference TRBV5-1 and TRBJ2-5, is KAGVTQTPRYLIKTRGQQVTLSCSPISGHRSVSWYQQTPGQGLQFLFEYFSETQRNKGNFPGRFSGRQFSNSRSEMNVSTLELGDSALYLCASSLERVDQETQYFGPGTRLLVL.

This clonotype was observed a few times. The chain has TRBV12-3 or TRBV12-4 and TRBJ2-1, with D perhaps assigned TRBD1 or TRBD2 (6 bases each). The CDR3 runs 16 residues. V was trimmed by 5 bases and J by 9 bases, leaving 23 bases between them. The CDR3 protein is CASSRGTPYLKGEQFF. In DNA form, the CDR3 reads TGTGCCAGCAGTCGGGGGACACCTTACCTAAAGGGTGAGCAGTTCTTC.

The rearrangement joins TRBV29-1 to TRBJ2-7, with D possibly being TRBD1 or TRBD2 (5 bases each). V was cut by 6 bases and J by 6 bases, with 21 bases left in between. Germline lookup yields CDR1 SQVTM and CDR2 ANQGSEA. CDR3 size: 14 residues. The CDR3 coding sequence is TGCAGCGTCGCGAGGGAGACAATTGGGGGCGAGCAGTACTTC. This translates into CSVARETIGGEQYF.